These 23 T cell receptor beta chains originate from one sample sequenced in a study of blood T cell repertoires in COVID-19. Method: immunoSEQ multiplex PCR; TCRdb's copy keeps in-frame clones and lacks some. The table records 150,000 or so clones, around 88% of them present only once. The material sequenced was peripheral blood. The receptor set was obtained from a human donor in a cohort sampled during active COVID-19.

This CDR3 reads CASSTQEKSSYEQYF. In DNA form, the CDR3 reads TGTGCCAGCAGTACACAAGAAAAAAGCTCCTACGAGCAGTACTTC. The chain couples TRBV28 to TRBJ2-7; D call uncertain. The germline V and J ends were trimmed by 5 bases and 0 bases, with 14 bases remaining between them. The germline gives CDR1 MDHEN, CDR2 SYDVKM. The length of the CDR3 is 15 residues. The whole variable domain, remainder taken from reference TRBV28 and TRBJ2-7, is DVKVTQSSRYLVKRTGEKVFLECVQDMDHENMFWYRQDPGLGLRLIYFSYDVKMKEKGDIPEGYSVSREKKERFSLILESASTNQTSMYLCASSTQEKSSYEQYFGPGTRLTVT.

V gene TRBV9 combines with J gene TRBJ2-1; D gene ambiguous. Trimming shortened V by 3 bases and J by 5 bases, and 3 bases separated the two germline ends. Germline CDR1 SGDLS, CDR2 YYNGEE. This CDR3 has 11 residues. The CDR3, as DNA: TGTGCCAGCAGCGCCAACAATGAGCAGTTCTTC. The encoded protein is CASSANNEQFF.

CDR3 DNA sequence: TGTGCCAGCAGCCAAGACGGGGTTAGGGAGCTGTTTTTT. It codes for CASSQDGVRELFF. The V and J genes are TRBV3-1 (or the pseudogene TRBV3-2) and TRBJ2-2; D may be TRBD2 (5 bases). CDR3 length: 13 residues. The V gene's germline CDR1 is LGHDT and CDR2 YNNKEL (reference sequence). V lost 0 bases to trimming and J lost 9 bases, with 8 bases between them.

In the case of this clone: The sample contains more than one DNA sequence encoding this CDR3. The rearrangement uses TRBV4-1 and TRBJ1-2, with TRBD1 identical over 7 bases. Germline CDR1 is MGHRA and CDR2 is YSYEKL. CDR3 length equals 14 residues. The junction had 2 bases not matched to a gene; V was cut back by 2 bases and J by 2 bases. The CDR3 protein is CASSQPGGNYGYTF. The CDR3 DNA reads TGCGCCAGCAGCCAACCAGGGGGGAACTATGGCTACACCTTC.

The chain joins TRBV5-1 to TRBJ2-7; 9 positions agree with TRBD1. Germline V gene data show CDR1 as SGHRS and CDR2 as YFSETQ. The length of the CDR3 is 17 residues. After removal of 0 bases from V and 2 bases from J, the junction contained 9 bases not matched to a gene. Here the CDR3 DNA reads TGCGCCAGCAGCTTGGCCGGGGACAGGGTGCCAACCTACGAGCAGTACTTC. Protein sequence: CASSLAGDRVPTYEQYF.

V gene TRBV19 combines with J gene TRBJ1-1; D gene ambiguous. Looked up from germline, CDR1 is LNHDA and CDR2 is SQIVND (reference sequence). V lost 2 bases to trimming and J lost 10 bases, with 20 bases between them. The length of the CDR3 is 15 residues. This CDR3 reads CASSIMGIGGFRAFF. The CDR3 DNA reads as TGTGCCAGTAGTATAATGGGGATTGGAGGGTTTCGAGCTTTCTTT. The full variable domain, its missing parts supplied by reference TRBV19 and TRBJ1-1, is DGGITQSPKYLFRKEGQNVTLSCEQNLNHDAMYWYRQDPGQGLRLIYYSQIVNDFQKGDIAEGYSVSREKKESFPLTVTSAQKNPTAFYLCASSIMGIGGFRAFFGQGTRLTVV.

The chain combines TRBV6-5 with TRBJ2-5; D gene ambiguous. Germline V gene sequence: CDR1 MNHEY, CDR2 SVGAGI. Trimming stripped 7 bases from V and 5 bases from J, with 11 bases between. The CDR3 is 12 residues long. The CDR3 sequence is CASTPARETQYF. As DNA, the CDR3 is TGTGCCAGCACCCCAGCGAGGGAGACCCAGTACTTC.

The gene calls are TRBV5-6 and TRBJ1-2; a weak D match, TRBD1 (5 bases). The CDR3 extends over 14 amino acids. V gave up 4 bases and J gave up 3 bases, with 13 bases separating them. CDR1 is SGHDT, CDR2 YYEEEE, per germline. The CDR3 region has the DNA TGTGCCAGCAGCCCTGGAGGGGCAGACTATGGCTACACCTTC. Its translation: CASSPGGADYGYTF.

This clone was counted a single time. The chain is built from TRBV18 and TRBJ1-3, with 10 nucleotides matching TRBD1. The germline CDR1 and CDR2 sequences are KGHSH and LQKENI. The junction had 3 bases not matched to a gene; V was cut back by 5 bases and J by 2 bases. The CDR3 sequence is 15 residues long. The CDR3 DNA reads as TGTGCCAGCTCATCCGGGACAGGGGCTGGAAACACCATATATTTT. Translating it yields CASSSGTGAGNTIYF.

The table lists this clone with a count of one. The chain joins TRBV9 to TRBJ2-5, with D possibly TRBD2 on 6 matching bases. Germline values: CDR1 SGDLS, CDR2 YYNGEE. V lost 3 bases and J lost 2, with 11 bases in between. The CDR3 consists of 14 residues. The CDR3 bases are TGTGCCAGCAGCGGCCGGGACTTTCAAGAGACCCAGTACTTC. Amino acid sequence: CASSGRDFQETQYF.

The genes are TRBV4-1 and TRBJ2-6; D ambiguous. V was pared by 2 bases and J by 0 bases, with 5 bases between. The CDR3 consists of 15 residues. Germline V CDR1 and CDR2: MGHRA, YSYEKL. The CDR3 nucleotides read TGCGCCAGCAGCCAAACAGTCTCTGGGGCCAACGTCCTGACTTTC. This translates into CASSQTVSGANVLTF.

The chain uses TRBV5-5 and TRBJ1-1, with 7 bases aligning to TRBD1. Germline V gene sequence: CDR1 SGHKS, CDR2 YYEKEE (reference sequence). The V and J ends lost 0 bases and 3 bases, in that order; junction bases with no gene match: 5. This CDR3 has 15 amino acids. The CDR3: CASSLGPQGHTEAFF. The CDR3 nucleotides read TGTGCCAGCAGCTTGGGACCACAGGGGCACACTGAAGCTTTCTTT.

The chain carries TRBV15 and TRBJ1-6; 7 bases align to TRBD1. Per the germline V gene, CDR1 is LNHNV and CDR2 is YYDKDF (reference sequence). V shed 3 bases, J shed 7 bases, and the junction held 6 bases outside the gene matches. CDR3 size: 15 residues. The CDR3 bases are TGTGCCACCAGCAGGGACAGGTCTGAGAATTCACCCCTCCACTTT. Translated: CATSRDRSENSPLHF.

This chain uses TRBV5-5 with TRBJ2-7, with TRBD2 as a possible D gene (7 bases). Germline V gene data show CDR1 as SGHKS and CDR2 as YYEKEE (reference sequence). CDR3 size: 16 residues. Trimming removed 4 bases from V and 5 bases from J, with 22 bases in between. The chain's CDR3 is CASSPEFGGGRDEQYF. Here the CDR3 DNA reads TGTGCCAGCAGCCCAGAGTTTGGCGGGGGCCGAGACGAGCAGTACTTC.

V usage is TRBV5-4 and J usage is TRBJ2-6, with 12 bases identical to TRBD1. The CDR3 is 19 amino acids. From germline, CDR1 is SGHNT and CDR2 YYREEE (reference sequence). With 1 base clipped from V and 2 bases from J, the junction kept 7 bases outside the gene matches. The CDR3, as DNA: TGTGCCAGCAGCTTGATGGGGGACAGGGGGCTCCCTGGGGCCAACGTCCTGACTTTC. As protein: CASSLMGDRGLPGANVLTF.

This clone has only one observation. This chain joins TRBV12-3 or TRBV12-4 and TRBJ1-2; the D is unclear. Trimming cost V 5 bases and J 10 bases, with 11 bases left between them. This CDR3 has 11 residues. CDR3 sequence reads: CASSTLLHYTF. The CDR3 region has the DNA TGTGCCAGCAGTACGCTACTCCACTACACCTTC.

This clone was seen a single time. This chain links TRBV28 with TRBJ1-2; D remains ambiguous. Germline V gene sequence: CDR1 MDHEN, CDR2 SYDVKM. V lost 6 bases and J 1 base, leaving 12 bases between the germline ends. The CDR3 length is 14 residues. Here the CDR3 DNA reads TGTGCCAGCAGCGAGAGCGGGGATAACTATGGCTACACCTTC. Its translation is CASSESGDNYGYTF.

This chain connects TRBV5-1 to TRBJ2-7; D ambiguous. This CDR3 is built from 12 residues. The germline gives CDR1 SGHRS, CDR2 YFSETQ. Trimming took off 4 bases at V and 3 bases at J, with 8 bases between the two ends. CDR3 sequence reads: CASSDIGYEQYF. The CDR3 DNA follows: TGCGCCAGCAGCGACATAGGCTACGAGCAGTACTTC.

Here the CDR3 reads CASSTTDSRGHEQYF. Here the CDR3 DNA reads TGTGCCAGTAGTACTACGGACTCCCGCGGGCACGAGCAGTACTTC. The J gene is TRBJ2-7, the V gene TRBV19; a weak D match, TRBD2 (5 bases). The CDR3 consists of 15 residues. Trimming shortened V by 4 bases and J by 5 bases, and 18 bases separated the two germline ends. Per germline, CDR1 LNHDA and CDR2 SQIVND (reference sequence).

The chain carries TRBV11-2 and TRBJ1-4, with D tentatively TRBD1 (5 bases). The CDR3 contains 17 residues. V dropped 5 bases and J dropped 9 bases, with 25 bases sitting between them. Germline CDR1 is SGHAT and CDR2 is FQNNGV. The CDR3 is CASSRVTPGVGVKKLFF. The CDR3, as DNA: TGTGCCAGCAGCAGAGTAACCCCGGGCGTAGGGGTTAAAAAACTGTTTTTT.

This chain uses TRBV7-9 with TRBJ1-2, with 8 bases aligning to TRBD1. Germline CDR1 is SEHNR and CDR2 is FQNEAQ (reference sequence). Trimming took 3 bases from V and 6 from J; bases not matched to a gene: 6. There are 14 residues in the CDR3. Here the CDR3 DNA reads TGTGCCAGCAGCTTGCCAGGGGGCGTCGATGGCTACACCTTC. This gives the protein CASSLPGGVDGYTF.

The chain links TRBV2 to TRBJ1-2, with TRBD1 matching 8 bases. The CDR3 length is 14 residues. Per germline, CDR1 SNHLY and CDR2 FYNNEI. V shed 8 bases, J shed 2 bases, and the junction held 7 bases outside the gene matches. CDR3 DNA: TGTGCCAGCGGTCGACAGGGGCTAAACTATGGCTACACCTTC. This translates into CASGRQGLNYGYTF.

The chain combines TRBV6-2 or TRBV6-3 with TRBJ1-2; D may be TRBD1 (5 bases). With 6 bases removed from V and 6 bases from J, the gap between germline ends came to 14 bases. CDR3 size: 13 residues. CDR1 is MNHEY, CDR2 SVGEGT, per germline. Written as DNA, the CDR3 is TGTGCCAGCAGGTACACAACAGGACATGGCTACACCTTC. Amino acids: CASRYTTGHGYTF.